This T cell receptor (beta chain) came from a study of OX40 agonist ivuxolimab in advanced cancers. The ends were cut back, 5 bases at V and 1 base at J, with 8 bases in the middle. Looked up from germline, CDR1 is LNHDA and CDR2 is SQIVND (reference sequence). The CDR3 is made up of 13 amino acids. Data came from immunoSEQ multiplex PCR; TCRdb stores just in-frame clones and leaves some out. This table has 80,000 to 95,000 clones, around 80% appearing once. The source of this sequence is an adult with an advanced solid tumor such as melanoma, head and neck, liver or kidney cancer. Sequences were derived from CD4+ or CD8+ T cells sorted from blood, sampled in a trial of the OX40 agonist ivuxolimab. This chain links TRBV19 with TRBJ1-1; D unclear. The CDR3 spells CASSSQRNTEAFF. The CDR3 DNA reads TGTGCCAGTAGTTCTCAGAGGAACACTGAAGCTTTCTTT.